The rows below give T cell receptor beta chains drawn from one sample of a study of molecular identifiers for immune sequencing clone quantification. TCRdb re-derived calls from the PCR reads in MiXCR, one entry per CDR3 protein. Among about 640,000 distinct CDR3 sequences listed, about 20% were seen once. Sequencing was carried out using naive CD8+ T cells from blood, with Jurkat cell RNA spiked in. The receptors shown here come from a human donor in good health. Some libraries in this study had Jurkat cell RNA spiked in. CDR3s include the opening cysteine and the closing phenylalanine or tryptophan. Each record gives: clone size, V gene, D gene, J gene, CDR3 length, CDR3 protein, CDR3 DNA. D genes are given only for firm matches. Part of the rows lack a size; the others show once, few, many or a class for expanded clones.

abundance: .
v_gene: TRBV3-1
d_gene: .
j_gene: TRBJ2-1
len: 15
CDR3aa: CASTSGTIIYNEQFF
CDR3nt: TGTGCCAGCACCTCCGGGACCATCATATACAATGAGCAGTTCTTC

abundance: .
v_gene: TRBV3-1
d_gene: .
j_gene: TRBJ1-2
len: 15
CDR3aa: CASSQGTDSYYGYTF
CDR3nt: TGTGCCAGCAGCCAAGGTACAGACAGCTACTATGGCTACACCTTC

abundance: many
v_gene: TRBV29-1
d_gene: TRBD2
j_gene: TRBJ2-3
len: 15
CDR3aa: CSVDIRGRGTDTQYF
CDR3nt: TGCAGCGTTGATATCCGCGGGAGAGGTACAGATACGCAGTATTTT

abundance: many
v_gene: TRBV2
d_gene: TRBD1
j_gene: TRBJ2-3
len: 17
CDR3aa: CASSEAWGQGDTDTQYF
CDR3nt: TGTGCCAGCAGTGAAGCTTGGGGACAGGGTGACACAGATACGCAGTATTTT

abundance: many
v_gene: TRBV27
d_gene: .
j_gene: TRBJ2-7
len: 15
CDR3aa: CASNRRAGAVGGQYF
CDR3nt: TGTGCCAGCAACCGACGAGCAGGGGCAGTGGGAGGGCAGTACTTC

abundance: many
v_gene: TRBV7-8
d_gene: .
j_gene: TRBJ2-5
len: 14
CDR3aa: CASSFQGSQETQYF
CDR3nt: TGTGCCAGCAGCTTCCAGGGGAGCCAAGAGACCCAGTACTTC

abundance: few
v_gene: TRBV12-3/TRBV12-4
d_gene: .
j_gene: TRBJ2-7
len: 13
CDR3aa: CASTRASSYEQYF
CDR3nt: TGTGCCAGCACCAGGGCCAGCTCCTACGAGCAGTACTTC

abundance: .
v_gene: TRBV9
d_gene: .
j_gene: TRBJ2-1
len: 12
CDR3aa: CASSTDVGHQFF
CDR3nt: TGTGCCAGCAGCACAGATGTCGGACACCAGTTCTTC

abundance: many
v_gene: TRBV6-2/TRBV6-3
d_gene: TRBD2
j_gene: TRBJ2-3
len: 15
CDR3aa: CATRSLLAGTDTQYF
CDR3nt: TGTGCCACCCGGTCATTACTAGCGGGCACAGATACGCAGTATTTT

abundance: few
v_gene: TRBV5-3
d_gene: TRBD2
j_gene: TRBJ2-7
len: 14
CDR3aa: CASSLVLAGGEQYF
CDR3nt: TGTGCCAGCAGCTTGGTACTAGCGGGGGGCGAGCAGTACTTC

abundance: many
v_gene: TRBV12-3/TRBV12-4
d_gene: .
j_gene: TRBJ2-1
len: 11
CDR3aa: CASSPGNEQFF
CDR3nt: TGTGCCAGCAGCCCGGGGAATGAGCAGTTCTTC

abundance: many
v_gene: TRBV2
d_gene: .
j_gene: TRBJ2-6
len: 16
CDR3aa: CASSDTIDSGANVLTF
CDR3nt: TGTGCCAGCAGTGATACGATCGATTCTGGGGCCAACGTCCTGACTTTC

abundance: .
v_gene: TRBV4-1
d_gene: TRBD2
j_gene: TRBJ2-7
len: 15
CDR3aa: CASSQAGLVEYEQYF
CDR3nt: TGCGCCAGCAGCCAAGCGGGACTAGTAGAGTACGAGCAGTACTTC

abundance: many
v_gene: TRBV7-2
d_gene: TRBD1
j_gene: TRBJ1-2
len: 15
CDR3aa: CASSSDRGFYYGYTF
CDR3nt: TGTGCCAGCAGCTCGGACAGGGGGTTTTATTATGGCTACACCTTC